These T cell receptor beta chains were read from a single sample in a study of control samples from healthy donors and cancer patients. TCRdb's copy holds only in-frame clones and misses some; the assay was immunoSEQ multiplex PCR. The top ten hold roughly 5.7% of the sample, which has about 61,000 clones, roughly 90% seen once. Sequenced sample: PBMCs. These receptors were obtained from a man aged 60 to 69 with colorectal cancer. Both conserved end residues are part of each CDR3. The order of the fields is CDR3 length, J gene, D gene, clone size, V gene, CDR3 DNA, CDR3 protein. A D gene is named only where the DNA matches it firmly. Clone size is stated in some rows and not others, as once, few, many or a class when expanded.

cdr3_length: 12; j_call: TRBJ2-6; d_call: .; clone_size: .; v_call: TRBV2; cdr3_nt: TGTGCCAGCGAGTCGGGGGCCAACGTCCTGACTTTC; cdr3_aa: CASESGANVLTF
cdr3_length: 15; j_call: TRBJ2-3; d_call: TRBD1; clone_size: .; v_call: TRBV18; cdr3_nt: TGTGCCAGCTCACCTCGGGGACAGCGCACAGATACGCAGTATTTT; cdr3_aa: CASSPRGQRTDTQYF
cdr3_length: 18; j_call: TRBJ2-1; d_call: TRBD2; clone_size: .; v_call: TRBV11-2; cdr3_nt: TGTGCCAGCAGTTCAAAGCCCACCCTAGCGGGGGGGCGAAATGAGCAGTTCTTC; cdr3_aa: CASSSKPTLAGGRNEQFF
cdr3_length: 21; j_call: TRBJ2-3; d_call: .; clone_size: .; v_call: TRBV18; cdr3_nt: TGTGCCAGCTCACCACTTGGTATGTTTCGCGCCGGAGGGGGGAAAGGTGATACGCAGTATTTT; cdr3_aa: CASSPLGMFRAGGGKGDTQYF
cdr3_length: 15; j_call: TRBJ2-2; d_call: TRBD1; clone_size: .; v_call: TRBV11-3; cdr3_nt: TGTGCCAGCAGCCCCCGACAGGGGCACACCGGGGAGCTGTTTTTT; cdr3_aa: CASSPRQGHTGELFF
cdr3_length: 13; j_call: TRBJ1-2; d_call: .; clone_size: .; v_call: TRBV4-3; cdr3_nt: TGCGCCAGCAGCCAAGACCGGGCCTATGGCTACACCTTC; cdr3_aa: CASSQDRAYGYTF
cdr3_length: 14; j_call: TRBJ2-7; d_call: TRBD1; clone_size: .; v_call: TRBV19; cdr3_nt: TGTGCCAGTAGTATCGTGGCAGGGGGCTACGAGCAGTACTTC; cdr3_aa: CASSIVAGGYEQYF
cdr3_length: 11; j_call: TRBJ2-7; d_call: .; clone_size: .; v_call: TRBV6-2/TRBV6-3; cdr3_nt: TGTGCCAGCAGCCCCCCGGGGGAGCAGTACTTC; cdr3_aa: CASSPPGEQYF
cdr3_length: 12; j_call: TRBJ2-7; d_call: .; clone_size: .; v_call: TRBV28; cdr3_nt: TGTGCCAGCAGGGGGGACACCACCGAGCAGTACTTC; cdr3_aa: CASRGDTTEQYF
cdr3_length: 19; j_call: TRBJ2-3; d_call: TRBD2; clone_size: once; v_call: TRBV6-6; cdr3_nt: TGTGCCAGCAGTCCAAGCGCGGGACTAGCGGGGGGGAGCACAGATACGCAGTATTTT; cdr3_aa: CASSPSAGLAGGSTDTQYF
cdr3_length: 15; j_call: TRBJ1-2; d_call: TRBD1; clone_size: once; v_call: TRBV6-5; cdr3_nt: TGTGCCAGCCGCATCTACAGGGGGCATGGATATGGCTACACCTTC; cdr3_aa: CASRIYRGHGYGYTF
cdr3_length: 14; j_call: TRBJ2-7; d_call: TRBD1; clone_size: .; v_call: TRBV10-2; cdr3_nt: TGCGCCAGCAGGGCGGGACAGGGGCCCTACGAGCAGTACTTC; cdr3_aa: CASRAGQGPYEQYF
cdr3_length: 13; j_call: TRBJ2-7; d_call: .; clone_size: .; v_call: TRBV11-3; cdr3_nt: TGTGCCAGCAGCGAGCGACAGAACTACGAGCAGTACTTC; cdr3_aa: CASSERQNYEQYF
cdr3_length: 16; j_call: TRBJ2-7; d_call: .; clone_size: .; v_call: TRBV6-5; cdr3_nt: TGTGCCAGCAGTTACTCGCCGGCAGGGGTGACCTACGAGCAGTACTTC; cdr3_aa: CASSYSPAGVTYEQYF
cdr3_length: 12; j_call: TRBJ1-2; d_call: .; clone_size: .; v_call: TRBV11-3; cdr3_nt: TGTGCCAGCAGCCAGGGGCTCTATGGCTACACCTTC; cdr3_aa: CASSQGLYGYTF
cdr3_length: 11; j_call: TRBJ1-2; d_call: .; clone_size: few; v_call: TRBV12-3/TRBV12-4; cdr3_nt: TGTGCCAGCAGTGGGCTCGGTGGCTACACCTTC; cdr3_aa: CASSGLGGYTF
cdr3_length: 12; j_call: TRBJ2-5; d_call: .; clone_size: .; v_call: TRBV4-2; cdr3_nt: TGTGCCAGCAGCCAAGATCGGGAGACCCAGTACTTC; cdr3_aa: CASSQDRETQYF
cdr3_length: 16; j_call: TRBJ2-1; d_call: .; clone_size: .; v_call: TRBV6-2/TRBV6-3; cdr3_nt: TGTGCCAGCAGTTACTCTGCCGGACAGCTCGACAATGAGCAGTTCTTC; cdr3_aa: CASSYSAGQLDNEQFF
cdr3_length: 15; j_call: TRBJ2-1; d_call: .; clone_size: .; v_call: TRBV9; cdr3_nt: TGTGCCAGCAGTGCTGACAGCCTGCGTCGCGATGAGCAGTTCTTC; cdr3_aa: CASSADSLRRDEQFF
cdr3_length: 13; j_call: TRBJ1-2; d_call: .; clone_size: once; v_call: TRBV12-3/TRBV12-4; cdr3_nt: TGTGCCAGCAGTTTAGGTTGGGGTTATGGCTACACCTTC; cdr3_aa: CASSLGWGYGYTF
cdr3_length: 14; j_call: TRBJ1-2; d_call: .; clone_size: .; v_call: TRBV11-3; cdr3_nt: TGTGCCAGCACCCCCGGTGCCGGAGGCTATGGCTACACCTTC; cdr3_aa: CASTPGAGGYGYTF
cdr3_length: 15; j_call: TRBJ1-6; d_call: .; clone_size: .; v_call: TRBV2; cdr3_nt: TGTGCCAGCAGTGAACTTTGGGGGAAAAATTCACCCCTCCACTTT; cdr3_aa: CASSELWGKNSPLHF
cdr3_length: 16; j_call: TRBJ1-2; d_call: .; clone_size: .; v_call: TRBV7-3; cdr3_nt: TGTGCCAGCAGCCCGGGGGGCGGCAGGGGTACCTATGGCTACACCTTC; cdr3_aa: CASSPGGGRGTYGYTF
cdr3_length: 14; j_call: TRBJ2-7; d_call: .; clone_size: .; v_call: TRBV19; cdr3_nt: TGTGCCAGTAGTATAGGGAACGGTCCCTCGCAGCAGTACTTC; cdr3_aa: CASSIGNGPSQQYF
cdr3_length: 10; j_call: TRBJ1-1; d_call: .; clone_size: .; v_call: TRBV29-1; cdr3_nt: TGCAGCGCCATGAACACTGAAGCTTTCTTT; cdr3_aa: CSAMNTEAFF
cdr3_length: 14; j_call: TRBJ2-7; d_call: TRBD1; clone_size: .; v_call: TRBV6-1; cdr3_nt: TGTGCCAGCAGGGACAGGGGTAATTCCTACGAGCAGTACTTC; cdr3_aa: CASRDRGNSYEQYF
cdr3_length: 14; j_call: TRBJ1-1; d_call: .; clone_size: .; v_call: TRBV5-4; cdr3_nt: TGTGCCAGCAGCTCCATCGACAGGAACACTGAAGCTTTCTTT; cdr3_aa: CASSSIDRNTEAFF
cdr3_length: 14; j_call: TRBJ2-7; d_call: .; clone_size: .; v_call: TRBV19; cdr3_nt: TGTGCCAGTAGTGCCCGGGGAACTTACTACGAGCAGTACTTC; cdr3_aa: CASSARGTYYEQYF
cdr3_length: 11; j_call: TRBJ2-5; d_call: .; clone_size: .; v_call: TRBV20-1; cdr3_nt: TGCAGTGCTAGGATCCCGAGGGACCAGTACTTC; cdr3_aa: CSARIPRDQYF
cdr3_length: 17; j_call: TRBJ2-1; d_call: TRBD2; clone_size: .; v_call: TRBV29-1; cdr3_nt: TGCAGCGTTGAAGCCCCGCCCGGGACTAGCGGCTTCAATGAGCAGTTCTTC; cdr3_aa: CSVEAPPGTSGFNEQFF
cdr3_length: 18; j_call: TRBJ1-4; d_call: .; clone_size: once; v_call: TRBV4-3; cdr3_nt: TGCGCCAGCAGCCAAGATTGGTGGGTGACAGGTTCGAATGAAAAACTGTTTTTT; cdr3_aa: CASSQDWWVTGSNEKLFF
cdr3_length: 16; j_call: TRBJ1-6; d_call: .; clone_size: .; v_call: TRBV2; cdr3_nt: TGTGCCACCATGGGGGCTAGAACCTCCTATAATTCACCCCTCCACTTT; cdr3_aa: CATMGARTSYNSPLHF
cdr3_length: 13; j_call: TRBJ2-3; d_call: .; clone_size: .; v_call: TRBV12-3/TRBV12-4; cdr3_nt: TGTGCCAGCAGTTTGATTAGCACAGATACGCAGTATTTT; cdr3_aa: CASSLISTDTQYF
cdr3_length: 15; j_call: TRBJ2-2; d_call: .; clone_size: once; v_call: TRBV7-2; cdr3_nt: TGTGCCAGCCGTTCTTCGGTGAATAACGCCGGGGAGCTGTTTTTT; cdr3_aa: CASRSSVNNAGELFF
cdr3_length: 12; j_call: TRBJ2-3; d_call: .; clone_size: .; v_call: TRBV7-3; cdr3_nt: TGTGCCAGCGCGAGGGCCGGGGATACGCAGTATTTT; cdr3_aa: CASARAGDTQYF
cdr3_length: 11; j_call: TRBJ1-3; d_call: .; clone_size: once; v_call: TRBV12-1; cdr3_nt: TGTGCCAGAGGGGTAGGAAACACCATATATTTT; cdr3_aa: CARGVGNTIYF
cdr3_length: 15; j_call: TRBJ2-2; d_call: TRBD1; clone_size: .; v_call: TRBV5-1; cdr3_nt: TGCGCCAGCAGCCCCCGGACAGGGAACACCGGGGAGCTGTTTTTT; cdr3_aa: CASSPRTGNTGELFF